The T cell receptor beta chain described here comes from a study of regulatory T cells in long-lasting Graves disease. Study observations and caveats: Reduced TCR diversity was observed in persistent Graves' patients versus newly diagnosed patients.

Construction of TCR beta libraries relied on iRepertoire HTBI primers and on Arm-PCR targeting CDR3 regions. TCRdb independently ran MiXCR on the multiplex PCR reads; one entry per CDR3 protein. The data contain 350,000 to 500,000 distinct CDR3 sequences, about 17% of them seen just once; the ten biggest clones take up about a quarter. The germline gives CDR1 MDHEN, CDR2 SYDVKM. The CDR3 adds up to 11 amino acids, both ends counted. Documented time point: newly diagnosed GD, antithyroid drugs for less than 3 months. Isolated PBMC RNA provided the starting material for the TCR library. As collected, the peripheral blood samples measured nine milliliters each and went into EDTA tubes. This clonotype was counted between two and nine times. Its specificity is not known. The CDR3 end shows no conserved phenylalanine or tryptophan, and so a read error is likely. It is unclear where the CDR3 begins or ends on the DNA, so no DNA is shown, and the CDR3 is as TCRdb lists it.

A further study also used this sample, focusing on T cells in Graves' hyperthyroidism and ophthalmopathy. In that study: Most clonotypes that expanded in the thyroid above 0.001 also showed up in blood.

The sequences come from peripheral blood mononuclear cells (PBMCs), collected at new diagnosis, from a patient treated with antithyroid drugs. This sequence was found in a woman between 18 and 29 years old with Graves disease. This chain uses TRBV28 with TRBJ2-1; TRBD1, the table's D call, lacks a check against the DNA. The CDR3: CASSSRDRGHV.